This TCR beta chain was profiled in a study of T cells after yellow fever vaccination. At least ten counts were recorded for this clonotype. A single record per CDR3 protein comes from TCRdb applying MiXCR to the 5' RACE reads. The table has about 330,000 distinct CDR3 sequences, roughly 4% seen once. The source is a young man who received the YFV17D yellow fever vaccine. The specimen was PBMCs, collected 5 days after the yellow fever booster vaccination.

This CDR3 is CASSQGSGGYNEQFF. The CDR3 nucleotides are TGCGCCAGCAGCCAAGGTTCGGGGGGCTACAATGAGCAGTTCTTC. This chain links TRBV4-3 with TRBJ2-1; the match to TRBD2 covers 7 bases. Per germline, CDR1 LGHNA and CDR2 YSLEER. V shed 1 base, J shed 3 bases, and the junction held 3 bases outside the gene matches. This CDR3 has 15 residues.